A selection of T cell receptor beta chains follows, all from one sample in a study of T cell responses to AZD1222 COVID-19 vaccine. This table comes from immunoSEQ multiplex PCR, and its TCRdb copy is limited to in-frame clones, with some not included. In the table there are some 150,000 clones, 80% to 95% of which are singletons. The sequencing here drew on peripheral blood, taken 28 days after the second AZD1222 dose. The origin of the receptors is an adult who received the AZD1222 COVID-19 vaccine. Each CDR3 is given with its conserved first and last residue. A D gene is named only where the DNA matches it firmly. Clone size, where shown, is once, few, many, or a class for clones that have expanded.

TRBJ1-1,NA,TRBV19,NA,CASSTTGNPRAFF,TGTGCCAGTAGTACCACCGGGAACCCACGGGCTTTCTTT
TRBJ1-1,NA,TRBV15,NA,CATSRGLLMNTEAFF,TGTGCCACCAGCAGAGGACTCCTGATGAACACTGAAGCTTTCTTT
TRBJ1-5,TRBD1,TRBV6-5,NA,CASSRGRSVQPQHF,TGTGCCAGCAGCAGGGGGCGTTCGGTTCAGCCCCAGCATTTT
TRBJ1-6,NA,TRBV27,few,CASSLYRVRSPLHF,TGTGCCAGCAGTTTATACAGGGTCAGGTCACCCCTCCACTTT
TRBJ1-2,TRBD1,TRBV5-1,NA,CASSPSRQGAKVGGYTF,TGCGCCAGCAGCCCCTCCAGACAGGGGGCGAAGGTTGGGGGCTACACCTTC
TRBJ1-5,NA,TRBV4-1,NA,CASSQERDQPQHF,TGCGCCAGCAGCCAAGAAAGGGATCAGCCCCAGCATTTT
TRBJ1-5,NA,TRBV6-5,NA,CASNPSYSNQPQHF,TGTGCCAGCAACCCCAGCTATAGCAATCAGCCCCAGCATTTT
TRBJ2-2,NA,TRBV5-1,once,CASSMTLAPGELFF,TGCGCCAGCAGCATGACCCTAGCGCCCGGGGAGCTGTTTTTT
TRBJ2-1,TRBD2,TRBV3-1/TRBV3-2,NA,CASSEEPSGAYNEQFF,TGTGCCAGCAGCGAAGAACCTAGCGGGGCCTACAATGAGCAGTTCTTC
TRBJ2-1,TRBD2,TRBV28,NA,CASSLLGSGSRDEQFF,TGTGCCAGCAGTTTATTGGGTAGCGGGAGCAGAGATGAGCAGTTCTTC
TRBJ2-7,NA,TRBV27,NA,CASTPQGVRSYEQYF,TGTGCCAGCACGCCGCAGGGCGTGAGGTCCTACGAGCAGTACTTC
TRBJ2-3,NA,TRBV28,NA,CASSFSGRTSTDTQYF,TGTGCCAGCAGTTTTAGTGGGAGAACTAGCACAGATACGCAGTATTTT
TRBJ1-1,NA,TRBV28,NA,CASRYRENTEAFF,TGTGCCAGCAGATACAGGGAGAACACTGAAGCTTTCTTT
TRBJ2-7,TRBD2,TRBV5-1,NA,CASSRGEGEQYF,TGCGCCAGCAGCCGAGGGGAGGGGGAGCAGTACTTC
TRBJ2-1,TRBD2,TRBV11-3,NA,CASSSGTSAPNEQFF,TGTGCCAGCAGCTCGGGGACTAGCGCTCCCAATGAGCAGTTCTTC
TRBJ2-5,TRBD2,TRBV7-2,NA,CASSGLAGVQETQYF,TGTGCCAGCAGCGGACTAGCGGGAGTCCAAGAGACCCAGTACTTC
TRBJ2-3,TRBD1,TRBV30,NA,CAWSVRGRGGLPVTQYF,TGTGCCTGGAGTGTACGTGGAAGAGGGGGCCTACCCGTAACGCAGTATTTT
TRBJ1-5,NA,TRBV7-3,NA,CASSADSNQPQHF,TGTGCCAGCAGCGCGGATAGCAATCAGCCCCAGCATTTT
TRBJ1-2,NA,TRBV7-2,NA,CASSPFQGTYGYTF,TGTGCCAGCAGCCCGTTCCAGGGGACCTATGGCTACACCTTC
TRBJ1-2,NA,TRBV11-2,NA,CASSLPSRGRNYGYTF,TGTGCCAGCAGCTTACCTTCTAGGGGACGGAACTATGGCTACACCTTC
TRBJ2-7,NA,TRBV6-6,NA,CASSYLQGSYEQYF,TGTGCCAGCAGTTACTTGCAGGGCTCCTACGAGCAGTACTTC
TRBJ1-1,NA,TRBV7-9,NA,CASRIKNTEAFF,TGTGCCAGCAGAATAAAGAACACTGAAGCTTTCTTT
TRBJ1-1,NA,TRBV19,NA,CASNLDSGGTEAFF,TGTGCCAGTAATTTAGACAGCGGGGGAACTGAAGCTTTCTTT
TRBJ2-1,TRBD1,TRBV18,NA,CASSPLQGYNEQFF,TGTGCCAGCTCACCACTACAGGGGTACAATGAGCAGTTCTTC
TRBJ2-1,NA,TRBV6-5,NA,CASSLSFGLINEQFF,TGTGCCAGCAGTTTGTCCTTCGGCCTTATTAATGAGCAGTTCTTC
TRBJ1-5,NA,TRBV19,NA,CASSILAGTYSNQPQHF,TGTGCCAGTAGTATTTTGGCAGGCACTTATAGCAATCAGCCCCAGCATTTT
TRBJ2-1,TRBD1,TRBV5-1,NA,CASSTFSGTGRYNEQFF,TGCGCCAGCAGCACCTTTTCCGGGACAGGGCGATACAATGAGCAGTTCTTC
TRBJ1-5,NA,TRBV7-2,NA,CASSSRGQGNQPQHF,TGTGCCAGCAGCTCCAGGGGTCAGGGCAATCAGCCCCAGCATTTT
TRBJ2-1,NA,TRBV20-1,NA,CSGRNYNEQFF,TGCAGTGGACGGAACTACAATGAGCAGTTCTTC
TRBJ1-4,NA,TRBV29-1,NA,CSVKTAAGWEKLFF,TGCAGCGTTAAGACAGCTGCGGGTTGGGAAAAACTGTTTTTT
TRBJ1-4,NA,TRBV28,NA,CASSRILGTNEKLFF,TGTGCCAGCAGTCGCATCCTAGGAACTAATGAAAAACTGTTTTTT
TRBJ2-1,TRBD2,TRBV11-3,NA,CASSLAGSSNEQFF,TGTGCCAGCAGTCTAGCGGGAAGTAGTAATGAGCAGTTCTTC
TRBJ1-4,NA,TRBV5-5,NA,CASSLGGFNEKLFF,TGTGCCAGCAGCTTGGGAGGGTTTAATGAAAAACTGTTTTTT
TRBJ2-7,TRBD1,TRBV18,once,CASSDRYEQYF,TGTGCCAGCTCGGACAGGTACGAGCAGTACTTC
TRBJ1-1,TRBD1,TRBV28,NA,CASRPPTGWVNTEAFF,TGTGCCAGCAGGCCGCCGACAGGGTGGGTGAACACTGAAGCTTTCTTT
TRBJ2-3,TRBD2,TRBV7-2,NA,CASSLGLAGGPQNTQYF,TGTGCCAGCAGCTTGGGACTAGCGGGAGGCCCACAGAATACGCAGTATTTT
TRBJ2-6,NA,TRBV5-1,NA,CASSLVAGAGANVLTF,TGCGCCAGCAGCTTGGTGGCCGGGGCTGGGGCCAACGTCCTGACTTTC
TRBJ2-5,NA,TRBV3-1/TRBV3-2,once,CASSQDSVEETQYF,TGTGCCAGCAGCCAAGATAGCGTGGAAGAGACCCAGTACTTC
TRBJ1-1,NA,TRBV28,NA,CASSYEAITSLMNTEAFF,TGTGCCAGCAGTTACGAAGCGATTACCAGCCTGATGAACACTGAAGCTTTCTTT
TRBJ1-1,NA,TRBV4-1,NA,CASSQDWDWGTLNTEAFF,TGCGCCAGCAGCCAAGATTGGGACTGGGGGACCTTGAACACTGAAGCTTTCTTT
TRBJ2-3,NA,TRBV2,NA,CASSQLAPSTDTQYF,TGTGCCAGCAGCCAGCTAGCACCAAGCACAGATACGCAGTATTTT
TRBJ2-5,NA,TRBV18,NA,CASSPSMYQETQYF,TGTGCCAGCTCACCTTCAATGTACCAAGAGACCCAGTACTTC
TRBJ1-1,NA,TRBV28,NA,CASSPGVTEAFF,TGTGCCAGCAGTCCAGGGGTAACTGAAGCTTTCTTT
TRBJ2-2,NA,TRBV30,NA,CAWSFSRTGNTGELFF,TGTGCCTGGAGTTTTTCGCGGACGGGAAACACCGGGGAGCTGTTTTTT
TRBJ2-7,NA,TRBV28,once,CASSLDPTVAHEQYF,TGTGCCAGCAGTTTAGATCCCACAGTGGCCCACGAGCAGTACTTC
TRBJ2-3,NA,TRBV6-4,many,CASSDSTQGGRDTQYF,TGTGCCAGCAGTGACTCGACCCAGGGGGGAAGAGATACGCAGTATTTT
TRBJ2-7,NA,TRBV18,few,CASSPGSEYEQYF,TGTGCCAGCTCACCGGGTTCGGAGTACGAGCAGTACTTC